Shown below are 9 T cell receptor beta chains from a single sample sequenced in a study of shared clonotypes between healthy human individuals. Repertoires were generated with immunoSEQ multiplex PCR, while TCRdb's copy carries only in-frame clones and drops some. The sample holds some 2.3 million clones, approximately 93% seen once. Sequencing was carried out using naive CD4+ T cells from PBMCs. The subset is: CD45RA+ positively selected. All receptors come from a man in his late teens or twenties in good health. Some clones in this sample may be carry-over from other donors' samples.

V gene TRBV18 combines with J gene TRBJ1-4; no reliable D call. The CDR3 runs to 14 residues. CDR1 KGHSH and CDR2 LQKENI come from the germline V gene. V was pared by 6 bases and J by 0 bases, with 8 bases between. The chain's CDR3 is CASSLVTTNEKLFF. The CDR3 DNA sequence: TGTGCCAGCTCCCTGGTTACAACTAATGAAAAACTGTTTTTT. Based on the CDR3 plus reference TRBV18 and TRBJ1-4, the full variable domain is NAGVMQNPRHLVRRRGQEARLRCSPMKGHSHVYWYRQLPEEGLKFMVYLQKENIIDESGMPKERFSAEFPKEGPSILRIQQVVRGDSAAYFCASSLVTTNEKLFFGSGTQLSVL.

This chain links TRBV27 with TRBJ2-3; D call uncertain. The CDR3 consists of 15 residues. From germline, CDR1 is MNHEY and CDR2 SMNVEV (reference sequence). Trimming stripped 6 bases from V and 0 bases from J, with 13 bases between. The chain's CDR3 is CASRLTQASTDTQYF. The CDR3, as DNA: TGTGCCAGCAGACTAACTCAAGCAAGCACAGATACGCAGTATTTT.

The chain links TRBV13 to TRBJ2-1; 7 bases match TRBD1. V lost 0 bases, J lost 5 bases, and 10 bases stayed unmatched. Germline V gives CDR1 PRHDT, CDR2 FYEKMQ (reference sequence). The CDR3 consists of 17 residues. The CDR3 protein is CASSLGLIRDRDNEQFF. The DNA for the CDR3 is TGTGCCAGCAGCTTAGGCCTTATCAGGGACAGAGACAATGAGCAGTTCTTC.

The gene calls are TRBV5-6 and TRBJ2-7; D call uncertain. Germline V gene lookup returns CDR1 SGHDT and CDR2 YYEEEE. The CDR3 consists of 11 residues. V lost 3 bases to trimming and J lost 3 bases, with 4 bases between them. CDR3 in amino acids: CASSSIYEQYF. The CDR3 DNA reads as TGTGCCAGCAGCTCGATCTACGAGCAGTACTTC.

Of note for this clone: Other DNA variants within this sample encode the same CDR3. The chain links TRBV7-2 to TRBJ2-6, with D uncertain. CDR1 SGHTA and CDR2 FQGNSA come from the germline V gene. The CDR3 is 15 amino acids. V lost 8 bases and J lost 2, with 13 bases in between. CDR3 nucleotides: TGTGCCAGCTCCAGCTATGGGGCTGGGGCCAACGTCCTGACTTTC. Residues: CASSSYGAGANVLTF.

The chain recombines TRBV5-1 with TRBJ2-7; tentative D call: TRBD2 (5 bases). V was pared by 2 bases and J by 6 bases, with 15 bases between. This CDR3 has 14 residues. Germline CDR1 and CDR2: SGHRS and YFSETQ. In DNA form, the CDR3 reads TGCGCCAGCAGCTTTGGACTGGTGGATGGCGAGCAGTACTTC. It translates to CASSFGLVDGEQYF.

The V gene is TRBV6-1, the J gene TRBJ2-4; D is undetermined. V was clipped by 3 bases and J by 0 bases, with 9 bases between them. CDR1 is MNHNS, CDR2 SASEGT, per germline. The CDR3 spans 15 residues. The CDR3 protein is CASSDGLVAKNIQYF. The CDR3 region has the DNA TGTGCCAGCAGTGATGGGCTGGTAGCCAAAAACATTCAGTACTTC.

This clone was detected only once. V usage is TRBV7-3 and J usage is TRBJ2-2; maybe TRBD1 (6 bases). Trimming stripped 5 bases from V and 7 bases from J, with 14 bases between. This CDR3 has 14 residues. The germline gives CDR1 SGHTA, CDR2 FQGTGA. CDR3 amino acids: CASSPQHRVGELFF. The CDR3 nucleotides read TGTGCCAGCAGCCCGCAGCACAGGGTCGGGGAGCTGTTTTTT.

This clone came up once. The CDR3 spells CASSEPGLARTYEQYF. The CDR3 DNA reads TGTGCCAGCAGTGAGCCGGGACTAGCGAGAACCTACGAGCAGTACTTC. V and J are TRBV28 and TRBJ2-7, with TRBD2 matching 10 bases. Germline CDR1 MDHEN, CDR2 SYDVKM. The ends lost 5 bases at V and 2 bases at J; junction bases unmatched: 9. The CDR3 runs 16 residues.